These 23 T cell receptor beta chains were all obtained from the same sample, sequenced in a study of T-cell reconstitution after alpha-beta-depleted transplantation in children (dated by TCRdb to about 2016). The intended sense of this specimen's treatment or condition label: allogeneic hematopoietic cell transplantation with graft depleted of TCRalphabeta T cells and CD19 B cells. Receptors were amplified or captured by PCR. The data were produced on an Illumina HiSeq 2500. TCR library preparation used molecular barcoding, with unique molecular identifiers applied to normalize quantification of the TCRbeta repertoire. TCRdb redid the processing of the public reads, applying fastp at Q25 and MiXCR, and retained in-frame beta chains. Merged by CDR3 protein, the rows form single entries marked with the most common genes and DNA. Counted in this sample were 500,000 to 650,000 distinct CDR3 sequences; under 15% of them appeared once. About 2.2% of the sample is in the top ten clones.

The sample here was PBMCs, mostly from graft donor cells, taken 360 days after TCRalphabeta/CD19-depleted stem cell transplant. These receptors all stem from a male patient younger than 18 who had a stem cell transplant for acute myeloid leukemia, so the T cells may come from the graft donor.

The sample holds many counts of this clonotype. J is TRBJ2-7 and V is TRBV12-3 or TRBV12-4, with a weak D call TRBD2 (8 bases). V was clipped by 5 bases and J by 3 bases, with 26 bases between them. The CDR3 sequence is 18 residues long. CDR3 bases: TGTGCCAGCAGTCACAGCGGGGGACCGGGACAGTTCCTCTACGAGCAGTACTTC. This gives the protein CASSHSGGPGQFLYEQYF.

This clonotype came up a few times. This chain joins TRBV20-1 and TRBJ2-5; D tentatively fits TRBD1 or TRBD2 (5 bases each). Germline V gene lookup returns CDR1 DFQATT and CDR2 SNEGSKA (reference sequence). The length of the CDR3 is 12 residues. Trimming removed 5 bases at V and 4 bases at J, with 11 bases between. In DNA, the CDR3 is TGCAGTGCTGATTCGGGGCCAGAGACCCAGTACTTC. It translates to CSADSGPETQYF.

The chain recombines TRBV18 with TRBJ2-5, with TRBD2 matching over 9 bases. The trim removed 0 bases at V and 1 base at J, leaving 12 bases unmatched. The germline gives CDR1 KGHSH, CDR2 LQKENI. There are 19 residues in the CDR3. For the CDR3, the DNA is TGTGCCAGCTCACCACCACGGCTAGCGGGGCCGGGAGGCCAAGAGACCCAGTACTTC. Translated: CASSPPRLAGPGGQETQYF.

The table lists this clonotype with many counts. J is TRBJ2-3 and V is TRBV5-6, with TRBD1 matching 9 bases. CDR1 is SGHDT and CDR2 is YYEEEE in the germline V gene. The CDR3 runs to 16 residues. Losses at the gene ends were 3 bases for V and 11 bases for J; bases not matched to a gene: 16. CDR3 sequence (DNA): TGTGCCAGCAGCTCCGGGACAGGGCCACTAGGGGGGAAGCAGTATTTT. It encodes CASSSGTGPLGGKQYF. Based on the CDR3 plus reference TRBV5-6 and TRBJ2-3, the full variable domain is DAGVTQSPTHLIKTRGQQVTLRCSPKSGHDTVSWYQQALGQGPQFIFQYYEEEERQRGNFPDRFSGHQFPNYSSELNVNALLLGDSALYLCASSSGTGPLGGKQYFGPGTRLTVL.

The rearrangement links TRBV29-1 to TRBJ2-3; D ambiguous. The CDR3 totals 13 residues. V was trimmed by 4 bases and J by 2 bases, leaving 10 bases between them. Germline CDR1 and CDR2: SQVTM and ANQGSEA. DNA of the CDR3: TGCAGCGTTGGTATTAGGTACACAGATACGCAGTATTTT. Encoded protein: CSVGIRYTDTQYF.

In its sample, this clonotype was seen many times. This chain uses TRBV6-2 or TRBV6-3 with TRBJ2-2; 10 bases agree with TRBD2. The CDR3 has 16 amino acids. Losses at the gene ends were 6 bases for V and 5 bases for J; bases not matched to a gene: 9. Germline loops: CDR1 MNHEY, CDR2 SVGEGT. CDR3 protein: CASSRTTSGETGELFF. Written as DNA, the CDR3 is TGTGCCAGCAGCCGTACCACTAGCGGGGAAACCGGGGAGCTGTTTTTT.

This clonotype was counted only a few times. The chain uses TRBV7-2 and TRBJ2-2; D unresolved. Between the trimmed V and J ends, which lost 1 base and 2 bases, there was a span of 11 bases. The germline CDR1 and CDR2 sequences are SGHTA and FQGNSA. This CDR3 is built from 16 residues. This CDR3 reads CASSLGPVYNTGELFF. The CDR3 DNA is TGTGCCAGCAGCTTAGGTCCGGTCTACAACACCGGGGAGCTGTTTTTT.

V usage is TRBV20-1 and J usage is TRBJ1-5; 7 bases align to TRBD1. This CDR3 comprises 13 residues. In germline, CDR1 is DFQATT, CDR2 SNEGSKA (reference sequence). After removal of 4 bases from V and 7 bases from J, the junction contained 7 bases not matched to a gene. The CDR3 sequence: CSAKGQGGQPQHF. CDR3 in DNA: TGCAGTGCTAAAGGGCAGGGGGGACAGCCCCAGCATTTT.

This clonotype was seen a few times. This chain links TRBV24-1 with TRBJ2-2; D might be TRBD2 (5 bases). The CDR3 runs 16 residues. Germline CDR1 is KGHDR and CDR2 is SFDVKD. The ends were cut back, 1 base at V and 5 bases at J, with 13 bases in the middle. CDR3 sequence (DNA): TGTGCCACCAGTGATTTATTTGAGTCGGGGACCGGGGAGCTGTTTTTT. Translated, it gives CATSDLFESGTGELFF.

This chain joins TRBV12-3 or TRBV12-4 and TRBJ1-3, with 10 bases fitting TRBD1. J gave up 4 bases and V 6 bases, and 6 bases lay outside the gene matches. The CDR3 length is 15 residues. In nucleotides, the CDR3 is TGTGCCAGCAGCCCCGGACAGGGGGGCGGAAACACCATATATTTT. Translated: CASSPGQGGGNTIYF.

The table lists this clonotype with a few counts. The rearrangement joins TRBV4-3 to TRBJ2-2, with a possible D match to TRBD2 (6 bases). The CDR3 covers 15 residues. V lost 4 bases to trimming and J lost 4 bases, with 13 bases between them. Germline values: CDR1 LGHNA, CDR2 YSLEER. This CDR3 is CASSPRGRTTGELFF. The CDR3 coding sequence is TGCGCCAGCAGCCCCCGAGGGAGGACCACCGGGGAGCTGTTTTTT.

This clonotype has a handful of counts. This chain connects TRBV29-1 to TRBJ2-3; perhaps TRBD2 as D (6 bases). This CDR3 is built from 15 residues. Germline V gene data show CDR1 as SQVTM and CDR2 as ANQGSEA. Trimming took 6 bases from V and 1 from J, leaving 17 bases between them. Written as DNA, the CDR3 is TGCAGCGTCCAATGGAGGGGCGGCGGCACAGATACGCAGTATTTT. Its protein product is CSVQWRGGGTDTQYF.

This clonotype occurred a few times. The chain uses TRBV28 and TRBJ2-3; D gene ambiguous. Between the trimmed V and J ends, which lost 1 base and 1 base, there was a span of 9 bases. The CDR3 is 15 amino acids. Germline V gene lookup returns CDR1 MDHEN and CDR2 SYDVKM. The DNA of the CDR3 is TGTGCCAGCAGTTTATTTTTATTAGGCACAGATACGCAGTATTTT. This translates into CASSLFLLGTDTQYF.

This clonotype was detected only a few times. The chain joins TRBV20-1 to TRBJ2-7; D may be TRBD2 (7 bases). The CDR3 loop spans 13 amino acids. The V gene's germline CDR1 is DFQATT and CDR2 SNEGSKA (reference sequence). V lost 3 bases and J 3 bases, leaving 12 bases between the germline ends. In nucleotides, the CDR3 is TGCAGTGCTAGGCGGAGGGGGGGCTACGAGCAGTACTTC. Translation: CSARRRGGYEQYF.

This clonotype was counted only a few times. The chain combines TRBV15 with TRBJ2-5, with 10 bases that match TRBD1. Germline assignment: CDR1 LNHNV and CDR2 YYDKDF (reference sequence). CDR3 size: 16 residues. J gave up 4 bases and V 3 bases, and 8 bases lay outside the gene matches. The DNA of the CDR3 is TGTGCCACCAGCAGCGTTCCGGGACAGGGGTCAGAGACCCAGTACTTC. Translating it yields CATSSVPGQGSETQYF.

This rearrangement joins TRBV12-3 or TRBV12-4 to TRBJ2-2; the match to TRBD2 covers 7 bases. CDR3 length: 16 residues. Germline trimming cut 2 bases from V and 6 bases from J; bases unmatched to any gene: 9. CDR3: CASSLRLAEGSGELFF. CDR3 coding DNA: TGTGCCAGCAGTTTAAGGCTAGCGGAGGGGTCCGGGGAGCTGTTTTTT.

The chain carries TRBV30 and TRBJ2-1; no firm D call. The CDR3 extends over 11 amino acids. Per the germline V gene, CDR1 is GTSNPN and CDR2 is SVGIG (reference sequence). Trimming stripped 1 base from V and 8 bases from J, with 6 bases between. CDR3 DNA sequence: TGTGCCTGGAGTGACCTGGATGAGCAGTTCTTC. Its protein product is CAWSDLDEQFF.

This clonotype has just a few counts. This sequence joins TRBV5-1 and TRBJ2-3; 8 bases are shared with TRBD1. Trimming cost V 3 bases and J 1 base; bases outside gene matches: 1. In germline, CDR1 is SGHRS, CDR2 YFSETQ. The CDR3 runs 14 residues. Here the CDR3 DNA reads TGCGCCAGCAGCTGGGGACAGGGCACAGATACGCAGTATTTT. Its translation: CASSWGQGTDTQYF.

This chain uses TRBV18 with TRBJ2-1; D is perhaps TRBD1 (6 bases). There are 17 residues in the CDR3. CDR1 and CDR2 from the germline V gene are KGHSH and LQKENI. V lost 1 base and J lost 6, with 19 bases in between. In DNA form, the CDR3 reads TGTGCCAGCTCACCACTGGAAATGGTACAGGGATCCAATGAGCAGTTCTTC. It is translated as CASSPLEMVQGSNEQFF.

This clonotype was seen a handful of times. V and J are TRBV5-1 and TRBJ1-5; D gene uncertain. CDR1 and CDR2 (germline): SGHRS, YFSETQ. This CDR3 has 15 amino acids. Trimming cost V 0 bases and J 3 bases, with 10 bases left between them. CDR3 coding DNA: TGCGCCAGCAGCTTGGACAGCGGGTACAATCAGCCCCAGCATTTT. Residues: CASSLDSGYNQPQHF. Combining the CDR3 with reference TRBV5-1 and TRBJ1-5 gives the whole variable domain KAGVTQTPRYLIKTRGQQVTLSCSPISGHRSVSWYQQTPGQGLQFLFEYFSETQRNKGNFPGRFSGRQFSNSRSEMNVSTLELGDSALYLCASSLDSGYNQPQHFGDGTRLSIL.

This clonotype was seen ten or more times. This CDR3 is CASSEHGSSGANVLTF. The CDR3 nucleotides are TGTGCCAGCAGTGAACACGGGAGCTCTGGGGCCAACGTCCTGACTTTC. The genes are TRBV2 and TRBJ2-6, with D perhaps matching TRBD2 (6 bases). The CDR3 contains 16 residues. Germline CDR1 and CDR2: SNHLY and FYNNEI. Trimming shortened V by 2 bases and J by 0 bases, and 8 bases separated the two germline ends.

In regard to this clonotype: The junction does not match germline at one end; this may be a read error. The chain recombines TRBV12-3 or TRBV12-4 with TRBJ2-3; 10 nucleotides agree with TRBD2. The CDR3 extends over 18 amino acids. The CDR3 here is CTSSFDSGRLARTDTQYF. Here the CDR3 DNA reads TGTACCAGCAGTTTTGATAGCGGGAGGTTGGCGCGCACAGATACGCAGTATTTT.

This clonotype was found a few times. The rearrangement uses TRBV20-1 and TRBJ2-7, with D perhaps matching TRBD2 (6 bases). The ends were cut back, 3 bases at V and 2 bases at J, with 11 bases in the middle. The CDR3 has 13 amino acids. In germline, CDR1 is DFQATT, CDR2 SNEGSKA (reference sequence). CDR3 sequence reads: CSASAASAYEQYF. The CDR3, as DNA: TGCAGTGCTAGCGCGGCTAGCGCCTACGAGCAGTACTTC.